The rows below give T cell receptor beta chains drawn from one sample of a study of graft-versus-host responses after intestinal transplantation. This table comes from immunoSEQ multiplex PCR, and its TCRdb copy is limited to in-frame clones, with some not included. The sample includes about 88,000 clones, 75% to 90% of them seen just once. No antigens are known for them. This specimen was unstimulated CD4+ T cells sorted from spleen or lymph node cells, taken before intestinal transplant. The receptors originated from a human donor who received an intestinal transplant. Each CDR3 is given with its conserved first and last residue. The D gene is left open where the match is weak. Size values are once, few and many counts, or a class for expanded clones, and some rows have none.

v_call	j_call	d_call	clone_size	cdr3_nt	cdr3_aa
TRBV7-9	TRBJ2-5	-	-	TGTGCCAGCAGCAACGGGGGTTCAGGGACCCAGTACTTC	CASSNGGSGTQYF
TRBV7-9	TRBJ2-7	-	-	TGTGCCAGCAGCTTACGGGACGAGCAGTACTTC	CASSLRDEQYF
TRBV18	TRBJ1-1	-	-	TGTGCCAGCTCACTCTCCGACAGGGAAGCTTTCTTT	CASSLSDREAFF
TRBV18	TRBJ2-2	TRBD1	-	TGTGCCAGCTTACGGACAGGGCGTGGCGGGGAGCTGTTTTTT	CASLRTGRGGELFF
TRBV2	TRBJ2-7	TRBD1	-	TGTGCCAGCAGGGGGACAGGGGGCTACGAGCAGTACTTC	CASRGTGGYEQYF
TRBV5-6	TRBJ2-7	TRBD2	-	TGTGCCAGCAGCTTGGAAGGGAGGGGTTACGAGCAGTACTTC	CASSLEGRGYEQYF
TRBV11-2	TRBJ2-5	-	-	TGTGCCAGCAGTCCCCGAAGCATGTTGGAGACCCAGTACTTC	CASSPRSMLETQYF
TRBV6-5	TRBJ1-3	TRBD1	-	TGTGCCAGCAGAAGGGACAGCTCCTCTGGAAACACCATATATTTT	CASRRDSSSGNTIYF
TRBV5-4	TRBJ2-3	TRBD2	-	TGTGCCAGCAGCTTGGGGGTTCGGGGGGGCGGCCCAGATACGCAGTATTTT	CASSLGVRGGGPDTQYF
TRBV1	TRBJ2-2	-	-	TGCACCAGCAGCCAAGACGACGGGGGGTTTACCGGGGAGCTGTTTTTT	CTSSQDDGGFTGELFF
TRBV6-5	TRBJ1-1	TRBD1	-	TGTGCCAGCAGTTCTCGGACAGGTTTAAGAGCTTTCTTT	CASSSRTGLRAFF
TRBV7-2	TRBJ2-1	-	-	TGTGCCAGCAGTGGCGGACTCTACAATGAGCAGTTCTTC	CASSGGLYNEQFF
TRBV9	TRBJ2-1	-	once	TGTGCCAGCAGCATGCGCAGCGGTCGTGAGCAGTTCTTC	CASSMRSGREQFF
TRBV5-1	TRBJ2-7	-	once	TGCGCCAGCAGCTTCCAGGGCTACGAGCAGTACTTC	CASSFQGYEQYF
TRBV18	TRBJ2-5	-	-	TGTGCCAGCACAAACCATTCCTTGGAGACCCAGTACTTC	CASTNHSLETQYF
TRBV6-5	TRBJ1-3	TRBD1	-	TGTGCCAGCAGACAGGGACAGTTAAACACCATATATTTT	CASRQGQLNTIYF
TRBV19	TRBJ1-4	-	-	TGTGCCAGTAGCCTTCGGGGGGACCCCGGGGAAAAACTGTTTTTT	CASSLRGDPGEKLFF
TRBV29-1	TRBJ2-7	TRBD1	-	TGCAGCGCAGTCACAGGGGGTATCGACGAGCAGTACTTC	CSAVTGGIDEQYF
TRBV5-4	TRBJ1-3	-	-	TGTGCCAGCAGCTTGGCGGAGGCGGGCTCTGGAAACACCATATATTTT	CASSLAEAGSGNTIYF
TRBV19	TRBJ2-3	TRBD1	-	TGTGCCAGTAGTATGGGTAGGACAGGGTCGGATACGCAGTATTTT	CASSMGRTGSDTQYF
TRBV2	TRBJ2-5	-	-	TGTGCCAGCAAGGGGGGGCCGAATCAAGAGACCCAGTACTTC	CASKGGPNQETQYF
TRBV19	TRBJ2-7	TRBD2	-	TGTGCCAGTAGTAGGGGGGGGAGCTCCTACGAGCAGTACTTC	CASSRGGSSYEQYF
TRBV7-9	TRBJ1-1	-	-	TGTGCCAGCAGCCCACGGGCTGAAGCTTTCTTT	CASSPRAEAFF
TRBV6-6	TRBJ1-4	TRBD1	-	TGTGCCAGCAGCCGCAGGGGGAGCTATGAAAAACTGTTTTTT	CASSRRGSYEKLFF
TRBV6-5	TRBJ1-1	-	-	TGTGCCAGCAGCATTAACACTGAAGCTTTCTTT	CASSINTEAFF
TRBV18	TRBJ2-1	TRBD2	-	TGTGCCAGCTCACCCCAGCGGGGAAATGAGCAGTTCTTC	CASSPQRGNEQFF
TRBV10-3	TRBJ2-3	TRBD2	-	TGTGCCATCGGGACTAGCGGGGGGGCCACAGATACGCAGTATTTT	CAIGTSGGATDTQYF
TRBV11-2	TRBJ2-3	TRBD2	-	TGTGCCAGCAGCCCCACGGGGGGGAATTATGATACGCAGTATTTT	CASSPTGGNYDTQYF
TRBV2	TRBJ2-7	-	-	TGTGCCAGCGGAAGCAGGGGCCCCTACGAGCAGTACTTC	CASGSRGPYEQYF
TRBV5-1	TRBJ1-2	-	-	TGCGCCAGCAGCCAAGACAGTCTCTATGGCTACACCTTC	CASSQDSLYGYTF
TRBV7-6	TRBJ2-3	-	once	TGTGCCAGCAGCTTTTCGGGGGGCCTACGAGATACGCAGTATTTT	CASSFSGGLRDTQYF
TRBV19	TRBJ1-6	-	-	TGTGCCAGTAGTATAGATTCCGTCGGGAGCTCCTATAATTCACCCCTCCACTTT	CASSIDSVGSSYNSPLHF
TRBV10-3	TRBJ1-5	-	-	TGTGCCATCAGTGACCCGGGGGGGGGCAATCAGCCCCAGCATTTT	CAISDPGGGNQPQHF
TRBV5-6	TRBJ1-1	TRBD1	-	TGTGCCAGCAGCTTCGGGGACAGGAACACTGAAGCTTTCTTT	CASSFGDRNTEAFF
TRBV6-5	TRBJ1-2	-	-	TGTGCCAGCAGTTACGATTCTACGGGGTCTGGCTACACCTTC	CASSYDSTGSGYTF
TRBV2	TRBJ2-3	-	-	TGTGCCAGCACCGCGGAGCCCAGCTCAGATACGCAGTATTTT	CASTAEPSSDTQYF
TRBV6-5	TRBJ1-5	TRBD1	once	TGTGCCAGCAGCCGACAGGGTTTGGGTCAGCCCCAGCATTTT	CASSRQGLGQPQHF
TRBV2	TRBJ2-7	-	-	TGTGCCAGCGCAAGAGAGGTCGCGGGTGAGCAGTACTTC	CASAREVAGEQYF
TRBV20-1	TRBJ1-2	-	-	TGCAGTGGAGGCGGGGACTATGGCTACACCTTC	CSGGGDYGYTF
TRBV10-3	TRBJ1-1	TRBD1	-	TGTGCCATCAGGACAGGGGGGAACACTGAAGCTTTCTTT	CAIRTGGNTEAFF
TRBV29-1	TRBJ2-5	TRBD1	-	TGCAGCGTTCAGCCCGGGACAGAAGAGACCCAGTACTTC	CSVQPGTEETQYF
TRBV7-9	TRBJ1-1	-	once	TGTGCCAGCAGCCCATTGACAGGACTAGGGACTGAAGCTTTCTTT	CASSPLTGLGTEAFF
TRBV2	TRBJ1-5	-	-	TGTGCCAGCACCCCCAGGGAGGATCAGCCCCAGCATTTT	CASTPREDQPQHF